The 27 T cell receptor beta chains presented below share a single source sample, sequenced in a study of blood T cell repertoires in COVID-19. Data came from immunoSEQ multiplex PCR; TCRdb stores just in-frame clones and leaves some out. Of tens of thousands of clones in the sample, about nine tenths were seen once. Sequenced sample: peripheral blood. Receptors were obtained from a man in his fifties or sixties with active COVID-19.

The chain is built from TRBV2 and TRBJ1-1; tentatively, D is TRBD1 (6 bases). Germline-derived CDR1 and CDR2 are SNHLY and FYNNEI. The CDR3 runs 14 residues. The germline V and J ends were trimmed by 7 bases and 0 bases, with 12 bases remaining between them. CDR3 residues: CASTPTGLNTEAFF. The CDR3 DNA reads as TGTGCCAGCACGCCTACAGGGCTGAACACTGAAGCTTTCTTT.

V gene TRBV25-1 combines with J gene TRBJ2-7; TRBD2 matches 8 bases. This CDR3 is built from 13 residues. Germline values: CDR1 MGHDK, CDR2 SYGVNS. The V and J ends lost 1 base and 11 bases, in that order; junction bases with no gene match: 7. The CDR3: CASSESGAGVKYF. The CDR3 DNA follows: TGTGCCAGCAGTGAATCGGGAGCGGGAGTAAAGTACTTC.

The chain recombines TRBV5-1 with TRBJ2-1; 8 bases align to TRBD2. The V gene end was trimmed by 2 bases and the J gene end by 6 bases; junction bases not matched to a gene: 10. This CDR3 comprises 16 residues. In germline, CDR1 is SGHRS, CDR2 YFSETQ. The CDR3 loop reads CASSLTSGLLSNEQFF. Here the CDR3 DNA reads TGCGCCAGCAGCTTAACTAGCGGCCTTTTGAGCAATGAGCAGTTCTTC.

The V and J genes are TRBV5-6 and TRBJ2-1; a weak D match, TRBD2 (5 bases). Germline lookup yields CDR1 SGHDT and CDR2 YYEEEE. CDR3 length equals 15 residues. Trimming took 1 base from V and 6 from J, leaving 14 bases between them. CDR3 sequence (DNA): TGTGCCAGCAGCTTGTGGTCACTAGTGCCCAATGAGCAGTTCTTC. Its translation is CASSLWSLVPNEQFF. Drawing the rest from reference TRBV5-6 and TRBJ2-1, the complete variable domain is DAGVTQSPTHLIKTRGQQVTLRCSPKSGHDTVSWYQQALGQGPQFIFQYYEEEERQRGNFPDRFSGHQFPNYSSELNVNALLLGDSALYLCASSLWSLVPNEQFFGPGTRLTVL.

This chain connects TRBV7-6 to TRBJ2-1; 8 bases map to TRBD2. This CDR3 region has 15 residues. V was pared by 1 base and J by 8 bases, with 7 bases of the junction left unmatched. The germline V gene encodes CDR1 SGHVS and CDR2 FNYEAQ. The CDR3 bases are TGTGCCAGCAGCTTAGTCCCCGGGAGGGCCGATGAGCAGTTCTTC. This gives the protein CASSLVPGRADEQFF.

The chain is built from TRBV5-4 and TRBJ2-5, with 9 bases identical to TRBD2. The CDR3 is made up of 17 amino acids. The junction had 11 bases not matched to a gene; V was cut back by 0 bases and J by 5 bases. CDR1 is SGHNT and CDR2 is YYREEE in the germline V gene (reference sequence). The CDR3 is CASSLGRLAVLRETQYF. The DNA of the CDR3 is TGTGCCAGCAGCTTGGGTCGACTAGCGGTCCTCCGGGAGACCCAGTACTTC. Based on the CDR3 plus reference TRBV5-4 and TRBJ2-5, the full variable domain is ETGVTQSPTHLIKTRGQQVTLRCSSQSGHNTVSWYQQALGQGPQFIFQYYREEENGRGNFPPRFSGLQFPNYSSELNVNALELDDSALYLCASSLGRLAVLRETQYFGPGTRLLVL.

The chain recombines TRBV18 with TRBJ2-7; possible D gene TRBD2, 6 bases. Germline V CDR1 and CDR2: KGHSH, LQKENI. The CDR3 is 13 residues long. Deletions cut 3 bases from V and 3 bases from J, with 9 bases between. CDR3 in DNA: TGTGCCAGCTCACCCCTAGCGCTCTACGAGCAGTACTTC. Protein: CASSPLALYEQYF.

CDR3: CASSQELFTEAFF. The CDR3 DNA follows: TGCGCCAGCAGCCAAGAACTATTCACTGAAGCTTTCTTT. The chain joins TRBV4-1 to TRBJ1-1; D is unresolved. Trimming pared 0 bases from V and 4 bases from J, leaving 6 bases between. In germline, CDR1 is MGHRA, CDR2 YSYEKL. CDR3 length: 13 residues.

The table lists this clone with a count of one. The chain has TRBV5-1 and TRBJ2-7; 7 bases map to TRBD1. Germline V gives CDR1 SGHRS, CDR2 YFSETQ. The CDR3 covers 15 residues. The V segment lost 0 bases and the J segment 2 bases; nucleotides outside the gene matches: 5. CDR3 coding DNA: TGCGCCAGCAGCTTGGGTACAGGGGCGACCTACGAGCAGTACTTC. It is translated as CASSLGTGATYEQYF.

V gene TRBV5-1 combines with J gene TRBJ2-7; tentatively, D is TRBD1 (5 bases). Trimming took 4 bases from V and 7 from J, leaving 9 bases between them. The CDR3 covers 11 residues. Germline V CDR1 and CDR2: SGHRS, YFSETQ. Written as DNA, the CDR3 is TGCGCCAGCAGCGTAGCAGGGGAGCAGTACTTC. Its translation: CASSVAGEQYF.

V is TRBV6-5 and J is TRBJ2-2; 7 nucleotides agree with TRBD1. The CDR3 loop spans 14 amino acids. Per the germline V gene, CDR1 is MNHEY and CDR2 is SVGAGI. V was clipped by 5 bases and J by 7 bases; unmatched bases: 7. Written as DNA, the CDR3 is TGTGCCAGCAGTACAGGGGTCTATAGCGGGGAGCTGTTTTTT. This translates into CASSTGVYSGELFF.

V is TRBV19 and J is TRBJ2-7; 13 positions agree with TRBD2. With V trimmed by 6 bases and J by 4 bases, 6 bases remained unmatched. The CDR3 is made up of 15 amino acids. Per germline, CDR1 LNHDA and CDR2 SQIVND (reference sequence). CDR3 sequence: CASRLGLAGVYEQYF. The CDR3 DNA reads TGTGCCAGTAGACTTGGACTAGCGGGAGTATACGAGCAGTACTTC. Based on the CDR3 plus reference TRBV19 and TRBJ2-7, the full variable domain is DGGITQSPKYLFRKEGQNVTLSCEQNLNHDAMYWYRQDPGQGLRLIYYSQIVNDFQKGDIAEGYSVSREKKESFPLTVTSAQKNPTAFYLCASRLGLAGVYEQYFGPGTRLTVT.

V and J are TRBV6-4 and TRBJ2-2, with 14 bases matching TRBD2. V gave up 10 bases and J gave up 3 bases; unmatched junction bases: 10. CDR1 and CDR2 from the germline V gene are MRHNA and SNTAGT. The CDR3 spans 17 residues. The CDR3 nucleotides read TGTGCCACTGGGGGACTAGCGGGAGTAGGGTACACCGGGGAGCTGTTTTTT. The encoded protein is CATGGLAGVGYTGELFF.

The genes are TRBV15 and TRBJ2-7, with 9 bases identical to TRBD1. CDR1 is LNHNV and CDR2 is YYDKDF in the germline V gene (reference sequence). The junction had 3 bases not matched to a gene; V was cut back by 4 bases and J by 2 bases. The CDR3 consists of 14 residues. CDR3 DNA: TGTGCCACCAGCACCCGGGACAGGGCCTACGAGCAGTACTTC. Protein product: CATSTRDRAYEQYF. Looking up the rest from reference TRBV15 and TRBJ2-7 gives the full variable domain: DAMVIQNPRYQVTQFGKPVTLSCSQTLNHNVMYWYQQKSSQAPKLLFHYYDKDFNNEADTPDNFQSRRPNTSFCFLDIRSPGLGDTAMYLCATSTRDRAYEQYFGPGTRLTVT.

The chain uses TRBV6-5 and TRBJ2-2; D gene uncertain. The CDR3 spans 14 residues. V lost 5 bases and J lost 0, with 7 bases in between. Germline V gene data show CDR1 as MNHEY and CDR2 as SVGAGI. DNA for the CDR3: TGTGCCAGCAGTAAACTCACGAACACCGGGGAGCTGTTTTTT. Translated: CASSKLTNTGELFF.

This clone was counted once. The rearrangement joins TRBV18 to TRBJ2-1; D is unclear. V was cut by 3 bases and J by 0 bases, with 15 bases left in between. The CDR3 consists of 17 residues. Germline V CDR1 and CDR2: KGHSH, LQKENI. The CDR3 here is CASSPLGQRSSYNEQFF. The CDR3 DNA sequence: TGTGCCAGCTCACCGTTGGGTCAGAGGAGCTCCTACAATGAGCAGTTCTTC. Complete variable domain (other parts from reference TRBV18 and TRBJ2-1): NAGVMQNPRHLVRRRGQEARLRCSPMKGHSHVYWYRQLPEEGLKFMVYLQKENIIDESGMPKERFSAEFPKEGPSILRIQQVVRGDSAAYFCASSPLGQRSSYNEQFFGPGTRLTVL.

CDR3 coding DNA: TGTGCCAGCAGTTGGACAGGCACAGATACGCAGTATTTT. This encodes CASSWTGTDTQYF. The genes are TRBV27 and TRBJ2-3, with D tentatively TRBD1 (6 bases). V dropped 4 bases and J dropped 1 base, with 6 bases sitting between them. CDR1 MNHEY and CDR2 SMNVEV come from the germline V gene (reference sequence). The CDR3 is 13 amino acids.

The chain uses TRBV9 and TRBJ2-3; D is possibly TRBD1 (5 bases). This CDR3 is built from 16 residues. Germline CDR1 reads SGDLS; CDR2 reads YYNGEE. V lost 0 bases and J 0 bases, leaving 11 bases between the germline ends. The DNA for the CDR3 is TGTGCCAGCAGCGTAGGTGCAGGGTGGAGCACAGATACGCAGTATTTT. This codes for CASSVGAGWSTDTQYF.

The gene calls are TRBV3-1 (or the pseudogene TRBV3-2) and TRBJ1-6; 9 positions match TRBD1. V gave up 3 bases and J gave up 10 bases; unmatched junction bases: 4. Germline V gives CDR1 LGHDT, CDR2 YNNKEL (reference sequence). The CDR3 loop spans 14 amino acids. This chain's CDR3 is CASSQGTGTSPLHF. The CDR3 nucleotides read TGTGCCAGCAGCCAGGGGACAGGGACCTCACCCCTCCACTTT.

CDR3 residues: CATSRGINYGYTF. The CDR3 bases are TGTGCCACCAGTCGCGGAATTAACTATGGCTACACCTTC. The chain uses TRBV24-1 and TRBJ1-2; D is uncertain. CDR3 length: 13 residues. V was pared by 6 bases and J by 1 base, with 8 bases between. The germline CDR1 and CDR2 sequences are KGHDR and SFDVKD.

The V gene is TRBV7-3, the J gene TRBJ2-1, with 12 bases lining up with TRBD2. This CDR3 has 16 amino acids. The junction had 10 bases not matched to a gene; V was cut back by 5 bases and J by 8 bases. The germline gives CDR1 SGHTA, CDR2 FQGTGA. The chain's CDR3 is CASSARLAGGRDEQFF. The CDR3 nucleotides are TGTGCCAGCAGCGCCCGGCTAGCGGGAGGGCGGGATGAGCAGTTCTTC. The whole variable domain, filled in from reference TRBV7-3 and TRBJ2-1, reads GAGVSQTPSNKVTEKGKYVELRCDPISGHTALYWYRQSLGQGPEFLIYFQGTGAADDSGLPNDRFFAVRPEGSVSTLKIQRTERGDSAVYLCASSARLAGGRDEQFFGPGTRLTVL.

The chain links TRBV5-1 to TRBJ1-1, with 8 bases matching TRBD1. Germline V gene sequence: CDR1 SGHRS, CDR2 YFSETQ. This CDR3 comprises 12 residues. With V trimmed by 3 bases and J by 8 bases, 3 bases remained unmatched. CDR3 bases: TGCGCCAGCAGCTGGGGGGACAGGGAAGCTTTCTTT. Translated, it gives CASSWGDREAFF.

The CDR3 DNA sequence: TGTGCCAGCGCCCCGAGAAGTTCCGAGACCCAGTACTTC. It codes for CASAPRSSETQYF. V gene TRBV11-1 combines with J gene TRBJ2-5; D unresolved. The CDR3 length is 13 residues. Trimming removed 8 bases from V and 5 bases from J, with 15 bases in between. The V gene's germline CDR1 is SGHAT and CDR2 FQDESV (reference sequence).

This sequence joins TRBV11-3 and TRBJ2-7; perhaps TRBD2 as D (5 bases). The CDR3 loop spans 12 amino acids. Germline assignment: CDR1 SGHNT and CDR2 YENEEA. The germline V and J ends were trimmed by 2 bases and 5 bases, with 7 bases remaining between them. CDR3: CASSLLANEQYF. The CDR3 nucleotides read TGTGCCAGCAGCTTATTAGCGAACGAGCAGTACTTC.

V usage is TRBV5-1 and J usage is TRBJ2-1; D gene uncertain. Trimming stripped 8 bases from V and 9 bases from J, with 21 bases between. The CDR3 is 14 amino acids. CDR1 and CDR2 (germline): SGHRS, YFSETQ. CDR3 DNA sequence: TGCGCCAGTATGTTGGCGGCACCGGTCGGTGAGCAGTTCTTC. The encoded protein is CASMLAAPVGEQFF.

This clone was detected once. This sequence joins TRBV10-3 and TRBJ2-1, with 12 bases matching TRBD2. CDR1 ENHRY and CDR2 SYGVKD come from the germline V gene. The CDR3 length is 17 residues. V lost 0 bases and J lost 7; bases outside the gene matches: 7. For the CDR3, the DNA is TGTGCCATCAGTGAGTCCGGCCTAGCGGGAGGGAGGAATGAGCAGTTCTTC. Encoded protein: CAISESGLAGGRNEQFF.

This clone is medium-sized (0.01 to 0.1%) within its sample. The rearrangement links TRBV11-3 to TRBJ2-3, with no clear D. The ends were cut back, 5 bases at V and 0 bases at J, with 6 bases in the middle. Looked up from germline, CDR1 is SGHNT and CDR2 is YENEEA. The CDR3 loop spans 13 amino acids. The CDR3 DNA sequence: TGTGCCAGCAGCCCAGGCAGCACAGATACGCAGTATTTT. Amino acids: CASSPGSTDTQYF.